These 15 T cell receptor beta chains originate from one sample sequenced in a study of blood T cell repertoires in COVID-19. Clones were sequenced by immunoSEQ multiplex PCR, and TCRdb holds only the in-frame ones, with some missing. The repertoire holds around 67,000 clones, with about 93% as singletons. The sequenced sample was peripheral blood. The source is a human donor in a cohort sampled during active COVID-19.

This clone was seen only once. CDR3 DNA: TGTGCCAGCAGTTTTGGTGTCAGCCTCCGGGACATAAACACTGAAGCTTTCTTT. As protein: CASSFGVSLRDINTEAFF. V is TRBV27 and J is TRBJ1-1, with TRBD1 as a possible D gene (6 bases). V was cut by 3 bases and J by 2 bases, with 22 bases left in between. The CDR3 length is 18 residues. Per germline, CDR1 MNHEY and CDR2 SMNVEV (reference sequence).

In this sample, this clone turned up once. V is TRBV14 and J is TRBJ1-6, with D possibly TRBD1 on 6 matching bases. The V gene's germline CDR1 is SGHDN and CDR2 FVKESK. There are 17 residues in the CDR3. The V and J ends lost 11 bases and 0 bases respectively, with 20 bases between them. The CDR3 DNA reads TGTGCCGGTGATGGGGGGGCTTCTAGCTCCTATAATTCACCCCTCCACTTT. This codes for CAGDGGASSSYNSPLHF.

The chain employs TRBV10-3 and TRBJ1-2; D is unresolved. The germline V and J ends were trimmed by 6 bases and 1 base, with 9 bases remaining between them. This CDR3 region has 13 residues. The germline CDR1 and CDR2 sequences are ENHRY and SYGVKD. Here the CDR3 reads CAIRTRNNYGYTF. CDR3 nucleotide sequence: TGTGCCATCAGGACCAGGAATAACTATGGCTACACCTTC.

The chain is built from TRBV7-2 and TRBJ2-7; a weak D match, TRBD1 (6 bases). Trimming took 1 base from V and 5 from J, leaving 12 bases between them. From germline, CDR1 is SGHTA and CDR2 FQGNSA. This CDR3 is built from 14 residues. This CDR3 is CASSLVSAGDEQYF. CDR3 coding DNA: TGTGCCAGCAGCTTAGTATCGGCAGGGGACGAGCAGTACTTC.

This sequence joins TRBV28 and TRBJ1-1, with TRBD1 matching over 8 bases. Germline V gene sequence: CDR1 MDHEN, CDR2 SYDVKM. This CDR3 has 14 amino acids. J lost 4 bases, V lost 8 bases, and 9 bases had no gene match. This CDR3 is CASGWTGPITEAFF. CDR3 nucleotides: TGTGCCAGCGGATGGACAGGGCCGATCACTGAAGCTTTCTTT.

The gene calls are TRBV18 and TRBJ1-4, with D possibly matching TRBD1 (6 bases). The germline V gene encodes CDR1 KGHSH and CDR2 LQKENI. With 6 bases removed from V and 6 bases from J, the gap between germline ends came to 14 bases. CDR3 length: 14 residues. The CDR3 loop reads CASSATGLDEKLFF. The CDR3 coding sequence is TGTGCCAGCTCGGCTACAGGGCTTGATGAAAAACTGTTTTTT.

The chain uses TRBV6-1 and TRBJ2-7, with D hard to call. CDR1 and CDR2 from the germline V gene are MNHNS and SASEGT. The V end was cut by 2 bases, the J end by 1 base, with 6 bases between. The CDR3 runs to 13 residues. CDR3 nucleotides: TGTGCCAGCAGTGAATCCCAATCCTACGAGCAGTACTTC. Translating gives CASSESQSYEQYF.

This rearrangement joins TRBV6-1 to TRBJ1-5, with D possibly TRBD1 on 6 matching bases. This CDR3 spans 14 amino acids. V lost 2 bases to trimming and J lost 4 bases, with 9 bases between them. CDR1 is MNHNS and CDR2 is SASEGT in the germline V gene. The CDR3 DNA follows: TGTGCCAGCAGTGAAATACAGGGTAATCAGCCCCAGCATTTT. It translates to CASSEIQGNQPQHF.

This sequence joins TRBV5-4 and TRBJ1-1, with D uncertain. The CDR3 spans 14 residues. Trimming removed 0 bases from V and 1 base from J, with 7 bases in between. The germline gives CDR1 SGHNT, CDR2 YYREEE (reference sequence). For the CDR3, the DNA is TGTGCCAGCAGCTTGGTGAGCGGGAACACTGAAGCTTTCTTT. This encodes CASSLVSGNTEAFF.

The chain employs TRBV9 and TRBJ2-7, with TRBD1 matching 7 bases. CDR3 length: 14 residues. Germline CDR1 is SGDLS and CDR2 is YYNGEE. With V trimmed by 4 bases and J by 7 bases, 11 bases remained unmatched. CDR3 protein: CASSPRTGSGEQYF. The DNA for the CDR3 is TGTGCCAGCAGCCCGCGGACAGGTTCGGGGGAGCAGTACTTC.

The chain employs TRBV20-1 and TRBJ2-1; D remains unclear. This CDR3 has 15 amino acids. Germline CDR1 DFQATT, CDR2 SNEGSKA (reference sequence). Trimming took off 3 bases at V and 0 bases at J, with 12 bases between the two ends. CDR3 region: CSASLLRSSYNEQFF. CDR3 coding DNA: TGCAGTGCTAGTCTGTTGCGGAGCTCCTACAATGAGCAGTTCTTC.

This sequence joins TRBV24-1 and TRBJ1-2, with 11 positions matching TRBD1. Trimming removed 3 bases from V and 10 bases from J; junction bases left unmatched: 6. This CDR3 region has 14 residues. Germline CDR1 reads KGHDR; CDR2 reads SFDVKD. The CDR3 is CATSDPGTGGTYTF. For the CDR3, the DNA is TGTGCCACCAGTGATCCCGGGACAGGGGGAACCTACACCTTC.

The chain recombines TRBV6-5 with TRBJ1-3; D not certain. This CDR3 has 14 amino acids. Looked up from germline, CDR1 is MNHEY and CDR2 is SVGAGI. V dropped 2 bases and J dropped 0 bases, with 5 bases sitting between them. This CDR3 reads CASSYDISGNTIYF. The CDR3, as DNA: TGTGCCAGCAGTTACGACATCTCTGGAAACACCATATATTTT.

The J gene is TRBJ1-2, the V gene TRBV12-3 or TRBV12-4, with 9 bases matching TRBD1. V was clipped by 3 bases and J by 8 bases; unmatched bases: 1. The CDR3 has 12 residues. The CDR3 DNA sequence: TGTGCCAGCAGTTTGGGGACAGGGGGCTACACCTTC. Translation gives CASSLGTGGYTF.

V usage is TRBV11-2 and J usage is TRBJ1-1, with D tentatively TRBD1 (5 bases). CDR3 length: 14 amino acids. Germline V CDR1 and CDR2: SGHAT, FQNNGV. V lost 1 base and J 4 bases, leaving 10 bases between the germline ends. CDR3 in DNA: TGTGCCAGCAGCTTAGGACAGATGAGCACTGAAGCTTTCTTT. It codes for CASSLGQMSTEAFF. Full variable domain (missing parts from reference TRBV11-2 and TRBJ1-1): EAGVAQSPRYKIIEKRQSVAFWCNPISGHATLYWYQQILGQGPKLLIQFQNNGVVDDSQLPKDRFSAERLKGVDSTLKIQPAKLEDSAVYLCASSLGQMSTEAFFGQGTRLTVV.